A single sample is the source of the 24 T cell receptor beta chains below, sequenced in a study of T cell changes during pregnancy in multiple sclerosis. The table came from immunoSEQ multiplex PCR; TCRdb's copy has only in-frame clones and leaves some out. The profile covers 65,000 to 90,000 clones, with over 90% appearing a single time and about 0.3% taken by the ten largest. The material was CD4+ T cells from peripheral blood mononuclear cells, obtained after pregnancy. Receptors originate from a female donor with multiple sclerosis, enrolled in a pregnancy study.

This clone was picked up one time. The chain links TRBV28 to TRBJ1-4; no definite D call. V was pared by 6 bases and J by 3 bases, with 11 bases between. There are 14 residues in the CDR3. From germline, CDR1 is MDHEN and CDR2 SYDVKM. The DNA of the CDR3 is TGTGCCAGCAGCCCAGAAATACCTAATGAAAAACTGTTTTTT. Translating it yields CASSPEIPNEKLFF.

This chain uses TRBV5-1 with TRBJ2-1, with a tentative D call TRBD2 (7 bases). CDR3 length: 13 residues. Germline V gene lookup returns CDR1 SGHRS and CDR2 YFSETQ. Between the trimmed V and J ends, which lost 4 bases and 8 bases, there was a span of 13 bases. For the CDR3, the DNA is TGCGCCAGCAGCCCGGGCGGGGGCCATGAGCAGTTCTTC. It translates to CASSPGGGHEQFF.

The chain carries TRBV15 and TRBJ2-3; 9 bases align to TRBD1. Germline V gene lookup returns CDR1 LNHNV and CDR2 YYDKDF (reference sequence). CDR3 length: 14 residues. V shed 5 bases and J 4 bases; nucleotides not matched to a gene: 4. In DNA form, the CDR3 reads TGTGCCACCAGCTCAGGGACAGGGCCAGATACGCAGTATTTT. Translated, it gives CATSSGTGPDTQYF.

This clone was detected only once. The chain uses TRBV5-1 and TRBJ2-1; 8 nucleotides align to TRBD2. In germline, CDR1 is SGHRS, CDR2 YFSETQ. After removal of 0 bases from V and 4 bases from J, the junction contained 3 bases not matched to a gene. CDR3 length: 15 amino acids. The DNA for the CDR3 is TGCGCCAGCAGCTTGGACGGGGGGGGATACAATGAGCAGTTCTTC. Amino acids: CASSLDGGGYNEQFF.

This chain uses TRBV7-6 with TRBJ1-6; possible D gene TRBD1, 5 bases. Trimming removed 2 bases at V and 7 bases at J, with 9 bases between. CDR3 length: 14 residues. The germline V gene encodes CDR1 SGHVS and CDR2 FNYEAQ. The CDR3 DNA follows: TGTGCCAGCAGCTTAAGTAGGGGAAATTCACCCCTCCACTTT. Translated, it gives CASSLSRGNSPLHF.

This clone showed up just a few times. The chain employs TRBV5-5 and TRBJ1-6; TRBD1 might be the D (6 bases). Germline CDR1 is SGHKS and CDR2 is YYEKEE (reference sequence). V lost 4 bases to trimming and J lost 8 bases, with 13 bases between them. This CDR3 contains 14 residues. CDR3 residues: CASSRTTGYSPLHF. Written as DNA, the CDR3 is TGTGCCAGCAGCAGAACTACAGGGTATTCACCCCTCCACTTT.

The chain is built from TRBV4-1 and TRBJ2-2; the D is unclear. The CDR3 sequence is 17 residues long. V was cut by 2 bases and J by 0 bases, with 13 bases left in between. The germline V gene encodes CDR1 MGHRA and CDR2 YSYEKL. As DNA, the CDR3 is TGCGCCAGCAGCCAAAGTTTTCCTGGCTCGAACACCGGGGAGCTGTTTTTT. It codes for CASSQSFPGSNTGELFF.

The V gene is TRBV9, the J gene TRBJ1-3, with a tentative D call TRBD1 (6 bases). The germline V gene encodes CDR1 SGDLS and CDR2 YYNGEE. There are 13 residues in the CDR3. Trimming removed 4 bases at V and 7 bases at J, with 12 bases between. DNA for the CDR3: TGTGCCAGCAGCCCTTACACAGGGAACACCATATATTTT. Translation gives CASSPYTGNTIYF.

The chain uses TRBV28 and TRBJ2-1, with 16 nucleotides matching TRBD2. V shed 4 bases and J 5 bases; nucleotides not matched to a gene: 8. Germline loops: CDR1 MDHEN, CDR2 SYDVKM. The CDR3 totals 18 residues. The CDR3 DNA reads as TGTGCCAGCAGTTCGGGACTAGCGGGAGGGCCAAAAAACAATGAGCAGTTCTTC. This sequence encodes CASSSGLAGGPKNNEQFF.

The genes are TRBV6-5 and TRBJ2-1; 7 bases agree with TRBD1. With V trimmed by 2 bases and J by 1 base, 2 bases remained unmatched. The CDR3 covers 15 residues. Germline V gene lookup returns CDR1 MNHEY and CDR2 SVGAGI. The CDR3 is CASSYGQVSYNEQFF. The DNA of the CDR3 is TGTGCCAGCAGTTACGGACAGGTTTCCTACAATGAGCAGTTCTTC.

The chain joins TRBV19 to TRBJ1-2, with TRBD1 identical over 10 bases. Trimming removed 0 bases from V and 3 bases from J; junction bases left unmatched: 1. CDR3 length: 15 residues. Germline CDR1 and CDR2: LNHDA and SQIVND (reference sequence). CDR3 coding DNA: TGTGCCAGTAGTATAGAGGGACAGGGGTACTATGGCTACACCTTC. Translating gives CASSIEGQGYYGYTF.

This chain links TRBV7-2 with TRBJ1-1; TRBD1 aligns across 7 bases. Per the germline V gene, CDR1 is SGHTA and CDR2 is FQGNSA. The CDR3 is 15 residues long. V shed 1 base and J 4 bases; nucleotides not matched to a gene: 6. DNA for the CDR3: TGTGCCAGCAGCTTAGTACCAGGGGGTGGCACTGAAGCTTTCTTT. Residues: CASSLVPGGGTEAFF.

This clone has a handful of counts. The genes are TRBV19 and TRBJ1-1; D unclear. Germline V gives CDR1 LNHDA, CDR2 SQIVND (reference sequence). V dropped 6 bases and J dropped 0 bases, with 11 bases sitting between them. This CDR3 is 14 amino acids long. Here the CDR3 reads CASSLRGLNTEAFF. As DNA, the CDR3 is TGTGCCAGTAGCCTACGAGGCCTGAACACTGAAGCTTTCTTT.

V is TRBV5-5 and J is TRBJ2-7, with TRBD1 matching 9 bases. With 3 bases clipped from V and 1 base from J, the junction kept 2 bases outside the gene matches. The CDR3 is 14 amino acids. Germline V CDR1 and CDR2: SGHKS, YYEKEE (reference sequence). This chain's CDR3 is CASSSTGGSYEQYF. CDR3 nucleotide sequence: TGTGCCAGCAGCTCGACAGGGGGGTCCTACGAGCAGTACTTC.

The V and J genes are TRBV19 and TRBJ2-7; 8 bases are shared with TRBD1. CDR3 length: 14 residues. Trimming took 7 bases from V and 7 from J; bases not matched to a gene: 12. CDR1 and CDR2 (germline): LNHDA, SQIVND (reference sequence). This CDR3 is CASNFGTGPNEQYF. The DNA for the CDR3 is TGTGCCAGTAATTTCGGGACAGGTCCGAATGAGCAGTACTTC.

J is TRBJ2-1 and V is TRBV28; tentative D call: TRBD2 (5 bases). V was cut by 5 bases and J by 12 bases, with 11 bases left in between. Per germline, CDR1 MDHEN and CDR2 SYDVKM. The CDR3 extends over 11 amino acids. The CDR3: CASSLGLRQFF. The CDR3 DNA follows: TGTGCCAGCAGTCTAGGACTGCGGCAGTTCTTC.

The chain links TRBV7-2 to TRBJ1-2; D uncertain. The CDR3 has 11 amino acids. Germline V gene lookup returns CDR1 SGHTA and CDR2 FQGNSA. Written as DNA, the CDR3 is TGTGCTCAGCGGATGTCTGGGGGCTACACCTTC. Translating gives CAQRMSGGYTF.

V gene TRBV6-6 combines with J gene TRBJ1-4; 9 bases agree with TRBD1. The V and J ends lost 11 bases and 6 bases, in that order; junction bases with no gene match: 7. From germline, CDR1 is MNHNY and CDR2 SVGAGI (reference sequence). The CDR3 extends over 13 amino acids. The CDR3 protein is CAASTGGYEKLFF. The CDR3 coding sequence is TGTGCCGCTTCAACAGGGGGCTATGAAAAACTGTTTTTT.

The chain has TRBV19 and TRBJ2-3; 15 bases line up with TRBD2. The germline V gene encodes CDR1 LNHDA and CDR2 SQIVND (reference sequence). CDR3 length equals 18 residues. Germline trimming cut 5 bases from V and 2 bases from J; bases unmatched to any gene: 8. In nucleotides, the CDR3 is TGTGCCAGTAGTGTTTTCGGGACTAGCGGGAGGTCCACAGATACGCAGTATTTT. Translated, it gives CASSVFGTSGRSTDTQYF.

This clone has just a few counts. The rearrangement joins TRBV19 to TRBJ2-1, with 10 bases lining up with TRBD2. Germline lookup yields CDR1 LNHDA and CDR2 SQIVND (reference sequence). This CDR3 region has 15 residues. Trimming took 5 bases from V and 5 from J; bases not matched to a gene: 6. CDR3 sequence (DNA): TGTGCCAGTAGTTTTGGGACTAGCGCCAACAATGAGCAGTTCTTC. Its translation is CASSFGTSANNEQFF.

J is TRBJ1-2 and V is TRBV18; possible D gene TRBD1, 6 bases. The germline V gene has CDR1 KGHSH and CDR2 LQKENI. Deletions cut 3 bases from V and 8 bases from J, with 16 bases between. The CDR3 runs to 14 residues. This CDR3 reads CASSPRGGVTGYTF. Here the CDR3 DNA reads TGTGCCAGCTCACCCAGGGGAGGGGTAACCGGCTACACCTTC.

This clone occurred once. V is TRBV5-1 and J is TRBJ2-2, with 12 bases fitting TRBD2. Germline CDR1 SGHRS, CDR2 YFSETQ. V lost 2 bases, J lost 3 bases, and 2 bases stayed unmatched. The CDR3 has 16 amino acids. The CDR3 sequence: CASSFRTSGDTGELFF. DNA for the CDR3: TGCGCCAGCAGCTTTCGGACTAGCGGGGACACCGGGGAGCTGTTTTTT.

DNA for the CDR3: TGTGCCAGCAGCCGACTAACGGGCGTGGACACTGAAGCTTTCTTT. Protein sequence: CASSRLTGVDTEAFF. The chain employs TRBV9 and TRBJ1-1; D gene uncertain. The CDR3 totals 15 residues. Trimming took 4 bases from V and 3 from J, leaving 16 bases between them. The germline V gene encodes CDR1 SGDLS and CDR2 YYNGEE. Looking up the rest from reference TRBV9 and TRBJ1-1 gives the full variable domain: DSGVTQTPKHLITATGQRVTLRCSPRSGDLSVYWYQQSLDQGLQFLIQYYNGEERAKGNILERFSAQQFPDLHSELNLSSLELGDSALYFCASSRLTGVDTEAFFGQGTRLTVV.

The CDR3 loop reads CASSEEESYGYTF. The CDR3 nucleotides read TGTGCCAGCAGTGAGGAGGAGAGCTATGGCTACACCTTC. This chain uses TRBV2 with TRBJ1-2; D remains unclear. The CDR3 spans 13 residues. Trimming stripped 3 bases from V and 4 bases from J, with 9 bases between. The germline CDR1 and CDR2 sequences are SNHLY and FYNNEI.